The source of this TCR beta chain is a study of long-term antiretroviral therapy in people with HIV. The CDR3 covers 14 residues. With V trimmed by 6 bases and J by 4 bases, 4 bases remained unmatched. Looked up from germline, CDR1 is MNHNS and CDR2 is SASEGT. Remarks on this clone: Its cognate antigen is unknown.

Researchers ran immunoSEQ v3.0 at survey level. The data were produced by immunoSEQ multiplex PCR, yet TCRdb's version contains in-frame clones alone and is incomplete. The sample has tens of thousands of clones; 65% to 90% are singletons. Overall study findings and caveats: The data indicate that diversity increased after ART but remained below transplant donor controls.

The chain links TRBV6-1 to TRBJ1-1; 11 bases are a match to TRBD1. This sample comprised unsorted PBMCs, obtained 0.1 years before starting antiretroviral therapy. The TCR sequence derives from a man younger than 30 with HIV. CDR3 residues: CASRPGTGGTEAFF. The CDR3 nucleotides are TGTGCCAGCAGACCCGGGACAGGGGGCACTGAAGCTTTCTTT.